Listed below are T cell receptor beta chains from one sample, sequenced in a study of cytomegalovirus exposure and HLA in healthy donors. TCRdb's table, derived via immunoSEQ multiplex PCR, lists solely in-frame clones and lacks some. The top ten hold about 1% of the sample, which has 150,000 to 200,000 clones, around 81% seen once. Sequenced material: PBMCs. Receptors originate from a woman aged 40 to 49 in good health and CMV-seronegative. Both conserved end residues are trimmed from each CDR3.

V gene: TRBV5-1; CDR3 protein: ASTGTQETQY
V gene: TRBV15; CDR3 protein: ATTRDRGGNTEAF
V gene: TRBV30; CDR3 protein: AWSEGYEQY
V gene: TRBV6-1; CDR3 protein: ASSEASRGANVLT
V gene: TRBV5-6; CDR3 protein: ASSQGLAGGPEADTQY
V gene: TRBV28; CDR3 protein: ASSDTGPDEQF
V gene: TRBV6-6; CDR3 protein: ASSRVNEKLF
V gene: TRBV7-3; CDR3 protein: ASSSSLSGNEQF
V gene: TRBV5-1; CDR3 protein: ASSTASGKGTDTQY
V gene: TRBV6-1; CDR3 protein: ASNRDRKADTQY
V gene: TRBV5-5; CDR3 protein: ASSDFYEQY